The clone carrying this T cell receptor beta chain was detected only once. The antigen is undetermined. This sample is drawn from a study of OX40 agonist ivuxolimab in advanced cancers. Study overall: The dose-escalation group included hepatocellular carcinoma, melanoma, renal cell carcinoma and head and neck cancer. Past anti-PD-1, anti-PD-L1 or anti-CTLA-4 therapy was accepted, and 30% to 45% had received some. Study outcomes and limitations: No determination was made of the antigen specificity of the expanded peripheral T cells. Compared with CD4+, CD8+ T cells on average had more expanded clones.

The data were produced by immunoSEQ multiplex PCR, yet TCRdb's version contains in-frame clones alone and is incomplete. Here the sample spans around 94,000 clones, 92% being singletons. This CDR3 has 12 amino acids. Trimming cost V 5 bases and J 8 bases, with 11 bases left between them. Germline V CDR1 and CDR2: MNHEY, SMNVEV (reference sequence). This sequence was found in an adult with an advanced solid tumor such as melanoma, head and neck, liver or kidney cancer. Sequences were derived from CD4+ or CD8+ T cells sorted from blood, sampled in a trial of the OX40 agonist ivuxolimab. The rearrangement links TRBV27 to TRBJ2-3; D gene unclear. The DNA for the CDR3 is TGTGCCAGCAGTCCAACGGGCGGTACGCAGTATTTT. Its protein is CASSPTGGTQYF.